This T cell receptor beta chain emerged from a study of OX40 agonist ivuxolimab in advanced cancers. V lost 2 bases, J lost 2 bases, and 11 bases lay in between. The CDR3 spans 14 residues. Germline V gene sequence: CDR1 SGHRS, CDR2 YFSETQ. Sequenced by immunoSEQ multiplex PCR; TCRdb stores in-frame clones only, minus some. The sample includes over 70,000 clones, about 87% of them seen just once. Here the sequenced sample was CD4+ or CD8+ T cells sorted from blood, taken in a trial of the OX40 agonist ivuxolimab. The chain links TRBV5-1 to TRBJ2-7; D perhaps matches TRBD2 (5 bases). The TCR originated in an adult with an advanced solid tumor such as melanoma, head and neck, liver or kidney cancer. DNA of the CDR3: TGCGCCAGCAGCTTACGGACTGCTACCTACGAGCAGTACTTC. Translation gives CASSLRTATYEQYF.